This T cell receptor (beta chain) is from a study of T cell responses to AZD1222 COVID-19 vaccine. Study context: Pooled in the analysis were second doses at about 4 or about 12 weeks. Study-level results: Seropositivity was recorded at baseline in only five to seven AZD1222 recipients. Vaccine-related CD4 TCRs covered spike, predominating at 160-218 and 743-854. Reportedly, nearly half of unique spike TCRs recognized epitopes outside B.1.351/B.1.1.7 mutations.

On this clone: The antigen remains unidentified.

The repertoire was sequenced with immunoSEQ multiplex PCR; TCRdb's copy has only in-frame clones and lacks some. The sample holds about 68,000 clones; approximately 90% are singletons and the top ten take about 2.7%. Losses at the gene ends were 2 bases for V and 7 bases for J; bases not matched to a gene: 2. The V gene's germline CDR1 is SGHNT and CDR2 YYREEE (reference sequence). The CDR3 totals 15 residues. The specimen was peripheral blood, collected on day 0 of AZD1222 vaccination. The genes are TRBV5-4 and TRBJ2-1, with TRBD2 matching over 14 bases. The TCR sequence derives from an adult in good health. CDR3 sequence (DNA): TGTGCCAGCAGCTTTGGGACTAGCGGGAGTAATGAGCAGTTCTTC. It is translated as CASSFGTSGSNEQFF.